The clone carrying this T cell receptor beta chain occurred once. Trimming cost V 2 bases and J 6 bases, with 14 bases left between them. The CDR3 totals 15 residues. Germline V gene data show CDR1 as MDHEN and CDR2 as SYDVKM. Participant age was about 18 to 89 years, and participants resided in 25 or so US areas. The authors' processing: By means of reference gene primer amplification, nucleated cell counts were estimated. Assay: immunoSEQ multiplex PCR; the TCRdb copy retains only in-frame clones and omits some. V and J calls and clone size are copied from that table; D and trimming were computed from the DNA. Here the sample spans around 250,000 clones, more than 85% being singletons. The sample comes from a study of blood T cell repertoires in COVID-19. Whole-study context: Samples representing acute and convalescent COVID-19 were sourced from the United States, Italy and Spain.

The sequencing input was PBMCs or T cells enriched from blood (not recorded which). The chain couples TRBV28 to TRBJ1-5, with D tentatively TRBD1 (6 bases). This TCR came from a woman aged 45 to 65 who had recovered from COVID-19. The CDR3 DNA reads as TGTGCCAGCAGTTTACCCAGGGGAGAGGGTCAGCCCCAGCATTTT. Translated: CASSLPRGEGQPQHF.